This T cell receptor beta chain was recovered during a study of radiation and T cells in renal cell carcinoma. The repertoire was sequenced with immunoSEQ multiplex PCR; TCRdb's copy has only in-frame clones and lacks some. The sample consists of about 73,000 clones, less than 90% of them appearing once. Trimming removed 1 base at V and 3 bases at J, with 7 bases between. Germline loops: CDR1 SGHTA, CDR2 FQGNSA. The CDR3 covers 13 residues. Time point defined: blood 4 weeks post-SBRT, at nephrectomy. The treatment is: 15 Gy SBRT to primary tumor, nephrectomy 4 weeks later. Serial blood draws occurred at baseline and 2 and 4 weeks post-SBRT.

V is TRBV7-2 and J is TRBJ2-7; no definite D call. The sequenced sample was blood, obtained from a patient whose treatment included radiotherapy and nephrectomy. The receptor was isolated from a woman aged 55-69 years with renal cell carcinoma. CDR3 region: CASSLEGRYEQYF. As DNA, the CDR3 is TGTGCCAGCAGCTTAGAAGGCCGCTACGAGCAGTACTTC.